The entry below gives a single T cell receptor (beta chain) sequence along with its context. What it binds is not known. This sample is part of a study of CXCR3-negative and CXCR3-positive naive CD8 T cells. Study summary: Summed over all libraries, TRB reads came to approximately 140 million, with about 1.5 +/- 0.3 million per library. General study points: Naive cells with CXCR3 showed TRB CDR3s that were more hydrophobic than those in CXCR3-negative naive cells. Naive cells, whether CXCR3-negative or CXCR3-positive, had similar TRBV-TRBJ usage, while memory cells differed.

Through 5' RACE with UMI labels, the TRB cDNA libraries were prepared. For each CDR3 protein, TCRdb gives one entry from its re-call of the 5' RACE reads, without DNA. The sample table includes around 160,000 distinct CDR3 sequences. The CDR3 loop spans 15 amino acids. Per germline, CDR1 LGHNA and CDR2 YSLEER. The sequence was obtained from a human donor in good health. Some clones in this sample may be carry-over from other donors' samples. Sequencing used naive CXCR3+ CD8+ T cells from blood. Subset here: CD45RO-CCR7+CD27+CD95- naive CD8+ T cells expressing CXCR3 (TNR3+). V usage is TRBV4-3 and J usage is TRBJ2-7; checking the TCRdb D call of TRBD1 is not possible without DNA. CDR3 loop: CASSQDWQGSVRQYF.